This T cell receptor beta chain was documented in a study of T cells in localized non-small cell lung cancer. Data came from immunoSEQ multiplex PCR; TCRdb stores just in-frame clones and leaves some out. The data hold tens of thousands of clones, with about 90% observed a single time. This clone was detected only once. CDR3 length: 14 amino acids. Germline V CDR1 and CDR2: SGHVS, FNYEAQ. V was clipped by 0 bases and J by 4 bases; unmatched bases: 2. The receptor was isolated from a man aged 40 to 69 with stage II squamous cell lung carcinoma. J is TRBJ1-1 and V is TRBV7-6, with 7 nucleotides matching TRBD1. Sample: PBMCs, taken before any cancer treatment. As DNA, the CDR3 is TGTGCCAGCAGCTTAGCAGGGGGCGGCACTGAAGCTTTCTTT. This translates into CASSLAGGGTEAFF.